This passage covers 8 T cell receptor beta chains from one sample sequenced in a study of blood T cells in healthy people across ages. A sample-barcoded 5' primer and a J-beta primer mix were used in a second PCR of about 7 to 12 cycles. Each CDR3 protein is one row after TCRdb ran MiXCR on the 5' RACE reads. This table has roughly 1.7 million distinct CDR3 sequences, roughly 32% appearing once. Sequencing input: blood. These receptors originate from a woman aged 25 to 39 in good health.

This clonotype was picked up one time. One junction end does not reproduce the germline sequence, and a read error may be involved. V is TRBV29-1 and J is TRBJ2-2; perhaps TRBD2 as D (6 bases). Per the germline V gene, CDR1 is SQVTM and CDR2 is ANQGSEA. This CDR3 comprises 14 residues. As DNA, the CDR3 is TGCGGCGTTAAGGGTAGCGGGAACACCGGGGAGCTGTTTTTT. This gives the protein CGVKGSGNTGELFF.

This rearrangement joins TRBV5-1 to TRBJ2-5; 10 bases map to TRBD2. CDR1 is SGHRS, CDR2 YFSETQ, per germline. The trim removed 3 bases at V and 2 bases at J, leaving 7 bases unmatched. The CDR3 loop spans 16 amino acids. CDR3 sequence (DNA): TGCGCCAGCAGCTGGATAGCGGGAGGCCTGCAAGAGACCCAGTACTTC. Translated: CASSWIAGGLQETQYF.

This chain connects TRBV7-3 to TRBJ2-7; 16 nucleotides agree with TRBD2. Per germline, CDR1 SGHTA and CDR2 FQGTGA. CDR3 length: 15 residues. Trimming at V came to 5 bases and at J to 6 bases, leaving 4 bases not matched to a gene. CDR3 bases: TGTGCCAGCAGCCCAGGGACTAGCGGGGGGGCCGAGCAGTACTTC. This sequence encodes CASSPGTSGGAEQYF.

As DNA, the CDR3 is TGTGCCAGCAGCGTAGGAACTAGCGGGGCCTACAATGAGCAGTTCTTC. Translation: CASSVGTSGAYNEQFF. This chain joins TRBV9 and TRBJ2-1; 10 bases agree with TRBD2. Germline lookup yields CDR1 SGDLS and CDR2 YYNGEE. This CDR3 contains 16 residues. Trimming cost V 0 bases and J 2 bases; bases outside gene matches: 2.

This clonotype was counted ten times or more. The chain links TRBV3-1 to TRBJ2-5, with a weak D call TRBD1 (6 bases). Between the trimmed V and J ends, which lost 0 bases and 4 bases, there was a span of 15 bases. The CDR3 extends over 16 amino acids. Germline V gene data show CDR1 as LGHDT and CDR2 as YNNKEL (reference sequence). As DNA, the CDR3 is TGTGCCAGCAGCCAAGATCCCCGGGACAAGGGAGAGACCCAGTACTTC. Amino acids: CASSQDPRDKGETQYF.

This clonotype was recorded a few times. This chain connects TRBV5-1 to TRBJ2-7; 10 nucleotides line up with TRBD1. CDR3 size: 15 residues. The V and J ends lost 4 bases and 4 bases, in that order; junction bases with no gene match: 8. In germline, CDR1 is SGHRS, CDR2 YFSETQ. The CDR3 region has the DNA TGCGCCAGCAGCGGCACGGGACAGGGGTGGTACGAGCAGTACTTC. It encodes CASSGTGQGWYEQYF.

The chain is built from TRBV9 and TRBJ2-1; 12 bases line up with TRBD2. Looked up from germline, CDR1 is SGDLS and CDR2 is YYNGEE. Trimming cost V 0 bases and J 2 bases; bases outside gene matches: 3. The CDR3 contains 17 residues. CDR3 region: CASSVDSSGRAYNEQFF. The CDR3 nucleotides read TGTGCCAGCAGCGTAGACTCTAGCGGGAGGGCCTACAATGAGCAGTTCTTC.

This clonotype has only a few counts. The genes are TRBV5-1 and TRBJ2-1; the D is unclear. This CDR3 is 15 amino acids long. Germline V CDR1 and CDR2: SGHRS, YFSETQ. Trimming cost V 3 bases and J 0 bases, with 10 bases left between them. In DNA form, the CDR3 reads TGCGCCAGCAGCTATGAATTGAGCTCCTACAATGAGCAGTTCTTC. Protein: CASSYELSSYNEQFF. Variable domain in full (rest from reference TRBV5-1 and TRBJ2-1): KAGVTQTPRYLIKTRGQQVTLSCSPISGHRSVSWYQQTPGQGLQFLFEYFSETQRNKGNFPGRFSGRQFSNSRSEMNVSTLELGDSALYLCASSYELSSYNEQFFGPGTRLTVL.